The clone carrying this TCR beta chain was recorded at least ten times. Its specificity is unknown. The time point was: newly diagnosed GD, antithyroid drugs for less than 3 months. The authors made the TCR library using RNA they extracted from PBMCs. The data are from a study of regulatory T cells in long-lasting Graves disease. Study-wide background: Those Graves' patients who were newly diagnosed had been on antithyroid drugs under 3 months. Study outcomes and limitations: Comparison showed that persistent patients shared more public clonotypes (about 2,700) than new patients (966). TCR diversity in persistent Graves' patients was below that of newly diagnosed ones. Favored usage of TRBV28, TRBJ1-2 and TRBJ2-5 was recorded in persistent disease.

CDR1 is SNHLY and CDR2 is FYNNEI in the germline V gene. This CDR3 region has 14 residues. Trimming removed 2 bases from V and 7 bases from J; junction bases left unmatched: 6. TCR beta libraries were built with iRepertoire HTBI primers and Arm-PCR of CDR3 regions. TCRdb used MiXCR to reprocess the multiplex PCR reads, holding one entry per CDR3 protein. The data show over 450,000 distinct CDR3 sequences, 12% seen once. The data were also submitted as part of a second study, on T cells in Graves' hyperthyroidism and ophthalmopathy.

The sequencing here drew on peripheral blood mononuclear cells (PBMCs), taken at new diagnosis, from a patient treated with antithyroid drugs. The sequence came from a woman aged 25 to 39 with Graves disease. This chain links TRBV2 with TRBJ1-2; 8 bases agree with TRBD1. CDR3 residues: CASSERTGSSGYTF. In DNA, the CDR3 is TGTGCCAGCAGTGAACGGACAGGGTCTTCTGGCTACACCTTC. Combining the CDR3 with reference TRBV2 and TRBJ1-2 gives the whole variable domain EPEVTQTPSHQVTQMGQEVILRCVPISNHLYFYWYRQILGQKVEFLVSFYNNEISEKSEIFDDQFSVERPDGSNFTLKIRSTKLEDSAMYFCASSERTGSSGYTFGSGTRLTVV.